The rows below give T cell receptor beta chains drawn from one sample of a study of cytomegalovirus exposure and HLA in healthy donors. Sequencing used immunoSEQ multiplex PCR; TCRdb keeps in-frame clones, though not all of them. The sample includes some 170,000 clones, more than 75% of them seen just once. The sequenced material came from PBMCs. Receptor source: a man aged 18-30 years in good health and CMV-seropositive. The CDR3 runs from the conserved cysteine through the conserved F or W. Fields, in order: J gene, V gene, D gene, clone size, CDR3 protein, CDR3 DNA. The D gene is left open where the match is weak. The size of a clone is reported for some rows only, either as once, few or many, or as a class for expanded clones.

>TRBJ1-2|TRBV7-9|.|.
CASSLAEGRGFYGYTF
TGTGCCAGCAGCTTAGCGGAAGGCAGGGGCTTCTATGGCTACACCTTC
>TRBJ1-3|TRBV19|TRBD1|.
CASQGVSGNTIYF
TGTGCCAGCCAGGGGGTCTCTGGAAACACCATATATTTT
>TRBJ2-1|TRBV28|TRBD1|.
CASSYRGRGNEQFF
TGTGCCAGCAGTTACAGGGGGCGGGGGAATGAGCAGTTCTTC
>TRBJ2-7|TRBV18|TRBD2|.
CASSSSSGTSGPYEQYF
TGTGCCAGCTCATCTAGTTCCGGGACTAGCGGCCCCTACGAGCAGTACTTC
>TRBJ1-5|TRBV7-9|.|.
CASSSGTGGQPQHF
TGTGCCAGCAGCTCCGGGACTGGGGGTCAGCCCCAGCATTTT
>TRBJ1-1|TRBV5-1|.|.
CASSLAPINTEAFF
TGCGCCAGCAGCTTGGCTCCTATTAACACTGAAGCTTTCTTT
>TRBJ2-7|TRBV11-2|TRBD2|.
CASSSGGGHYEQYF
TGTGCCAGCAGCTCCGGGGGGGGCCACTACGAGCAGTACTTC
>TRBJ2-7|TRBV28|TRBD2|once
CASRGLISYEQYF
TGTGCCAGCAGGGGACTAATTTCCTACGAGCAGTACTTC
>TRBJ1-2|TRBV18|TRBD1|.
CASSPTGQDPGYTF
TGTGCCAGCTCACCAACTGGACAGGATCCTGGCTACACCTTC
>TRBJ1-1|TRBV29-1|TRBD1|.
CSVGGQGTYTEAFF
TGCAGCGTTGGAGGACAGGGGACATACACTGAAGCTTTCTTT
>TRBJ1-1|TRBV18|.|.
CASSPLTGTTKAEAFF
TGTGCCAGCTCACCACTGACCGGGACAACAAAGGCCGAAGCTTTCTTT
>TRBJ2-1|TRBV7-8|.|.
CASSQRPRNDEQFF
TGTGCCAGCAGCCAGCGGCCTAGAAATGATGAGCAGTTCTTC
>TRBJ2-3|TRBV6-1|.|.
CASSHRVLTDTQYF
TGTGCCAGCAGTCACAGGGTCCTGACAGATACGCAGTATTTT
>TRBJ1-6|TRBV11-2|.|.
CASSSAGSYNSPLHF
TGTGCCAGCAGCTCCGCGGGATCCTATAATTCACCCCTCCACTTT
>TRBJ2-5|TRBV10-3|TRBD1|.
CAISESNRGLGETQYF
TGTGCCATCAGTGAGTCGAACAGGGGGCTAGGAGAGACCCAGTACTTC
>TRBJ2-7|TRBV28|.|.
CASSLGQNTYDEQYF
TGTGCCAGCAGTTTAGGACAGAATACTTACGACGAGCAGTACTTC
>TRBJ2-2|TRBV13|TRBD2|.
CASSTGLRGAGELFF
TGTGCCAGCAGCACCGGACTTCGGGGGGCCGGGGAGCTGTTTTTT
>TRBJ1-2|TRBV28|TRBD1|.
CASSLTVWGQGRPGYTF
TGTGCCAGCAGTCTCACCGTATGGGGACAGGGAAGGCCTGGCTACACCTTC
>TRBJ1-4|TRBV28|.|.
CASSTAATNEKLFF
TGTGCCAGCAGTACCGCGGCAACTAATGAAAAACTGTTTTTT
>TRBJ2-7|TRBV6-5|TRBD1|.
CASSRGQGTYEQYF
TGTGCCAGCAGCCGCGGACAGGGAACCTACGAGCAGTACTTC
>TRBJ2-7|TRBV14|TRBD1|.
CASSQALNRDSLLEQYF
TGTGCCAGCAGCCAAGCCCTAAATCGGGACAGCCTCCTCGAGCAGTACTTC
>TRBJ2-5|TRBV5-6|TRBD2|.
CASSLSGEETQYF
TGTGCCAGCAGCTTGAGCGGGGAAGAGACCCAGTACTTC
>TRBJ2-1|TRBV25-1|TRBD1|.
CASIRDRAYNEQFF
TGTGCCAGCATCCGGGACAGAGCTTACAATGAGCAGTTCTTC
>TRBJ2-1|TRBV15|TRBD1|few
CATSRDRAKNEQFF
TGTGCCACCAGCAGGGACAGGGCTAAGAATGAGCAGTTCTTC
>TRBJ2-5|TRBV4-1|.|.
CASSQPVEETQYF
TGCGCCAGCAGCCAACCGGTGGAAGAGACCCAGTACTTC
>TRBJ2-5|TRBV25-1|.|.
CASEAPGRETQYF
TGTGCCAGCGAGGCACCCGGAAGAGAGACCCAGTACTTC
>TRBJ2-3|TRBV4-2|.|once
CASSPDRSTDTQYF
TGTGCCAGCAGCCCCGACAGATCCACAGATACGCAGTATTTT
>TRBJ2-1|TRBV4-3|.|.
CASSQSRARGATWEQFF
TGCGCCAGCAGCCAATCGAGAGCACGAGGAGCTACTTGGGAGCAGTTCTTC